These T cell receptor beta chains were read from a single sample in a study of T-cell reconstitution after alpha-beta-depleted transplantation in children. MiXCR, run by TCRdb on the PCR reads, gives a single entry per CDR3 protein. The table has thousands of distinct CDR3 sequences, 8.5% to 9.5% seen once. Material: PBMCs, mostly from graft donor cells, obtained 180 days after TCRalphabeta/CD19-depleted stem cell transplant. The receptors come from a male patient between 2 and 9 years old who had a stem cell transplant for acute lymphoblastic leukemia, so the T cells may come from the graft donor. CDR3s include the opening cysteine and the closing phenylalanine or tryptophan. A D gene is named only where the DNA matches it firmly. Part of the rows lack a size; the others show once, few, many or a class for expanded clones.

v_call: TRBV27
clone_size: many
d_call: NA
j_call: TRBJ1-1
cdr3_aa: CASSPGPPMNTEAFF
cdr3_nt: TGTGCCAGCAGTCCGGGACCTCCCATGAACACTGAAGCTTTCTTT

v_call: TRBV6-1
clone_size: large
d_call: NA
j_call: TRBJ2-1
cdr3_aa: CASSEDARETPQYNEQFF
cdr3_nt: TGTGCCAGCAGTGAGGACGCCCGAGAGACCCCGCAATACAATGAGCAGTTCTTC

v_call: TRBV12-3/TRBV12-4
clone_size: many
d_call: TRBD2
j_call: TRBJ2-2
cdr3_aa: CASSASGRSYTGELFF
cdr3_nt: TGTGCCAGCAGTGCTAGCGGGAGATCGTACACCGGGGAGCTGTTTTTT

v_call: TRBV12-3/TRBV12-4
clone_size: many
d_call: NA
j_call: TRBJ2-7
cdr3_aa: CASSPDGLPAAAYEQYF
cdr3_nt: TGTGCCAGCAGTCCAGATGGCTTGCCAGCGGCGGCCTACGAGCAGTACTTC

v_call: TRBV6-5
clone_size: many
d_call: TRBD2
j_call: TRBJ2-1
cdr3_aa: CASSGYSYNEQFF
cdr3_nt: TGTGCCAGTAGCGGGTACTCCTACAATGAGCAGTTCTTC

v_call: TRBV7-9
clone_size: many
d_call: TRBD2
j_call: TRBJ2-3
cdr3_aa: CASRLSGSPRTDTQYF
cdr3_nt: TGTGCCAGCAGACTTAGCGGGAGTCCCCGCACAGATACGCAGTATTTT

v_call: TRBV5-1
clone_size: many
d_call: TRBD2
j_call: TRBJ2-5
cdr3_aa: CASSFLAGREETQYF
cdr3_nt: TGCGCCAGCAGCTTTTTAGCGGGAAGGGAAGAGACCCAGTACTTC

v_call: TRBV3-1
clone_size: NA
d_call: TRBD2
j_call: TRBJ2-5
cdr3_aa: CATSPRGGASGKETQYF
cdr3_nt: TGTGCCACCTCCCCCCGGGGAGGGGCTAGCGGGAAAGAGACCCAGTACTTC

v_call: TRBV12-3/TRBV12-4
clone_size: many
d_call: NA
j_call: TRBJ2-5
cdr3_aa: CASSLRAGQETQYF
cdr3_nt: TGTGCCAGCAGTTTACGGGCCGGCCAAGAGACCCAGTACTTC

v_call: TRBV4-2
clone_size: medium-sized
d_call: TRBD1
j_call: TRBJ2-7
cdr3_aa: CASSTGQGGHEQYF
cdr3_nt: TGTGCCAGCAGTACGGGACAGGGGGGCCACGAGCAGTACTTC

v_call: TRBV12-3/TRBV12-4
clone_size: many
d_call: NA
j_call: TRBJ2-3
cdr3_aa: CASAFQEDTQYF
cdr3_nt: TGTGCCAGCGCCTTCCAGGAAGATACGCAGTATTTT

v_call: TRBV11-3
clone_size: NA
d_call: TRBD1
j_call: TRBJ1-2
cdr3_aa: CASSLVGTGASYTF
cdr3_nt: TGTGCCAGCAGCTTAGTGGGGACAGGGGCGTCCTACACCTTC

v_call: TRBV2
clone_size: NA
d_call: TRBD2
j_call: TRBJ2-1
cdr3_aa: CASSGTGTRIYNEQFF
cdr3_nt: TGTGCCAGCAGTGGAACCGGGACTAGAATATACAATGAGCAGTTCTTC

v_call: TRBV19
clone_size: many
d_call: TRBD2
j_call: TRBJ2-4
cdr3_aa: CASSIPREGKNIQYF
cdr3_nt: TGTGCCAGTAGTATCCCCAGGGAGGGCAAAAACATTCAGTACTTC

v_call: TRBV5-1
clone_size: many
d_call: NA
j_call: TRBJ2-5
cdr3_aa: CASSQFDRQETQYF
cdr3_nt: TGCGCCAGCAGCCAATTCGACAGGCAAGAGACCCAGTACTTC

v_call: TRBV5-1
clone_size: many
d_call: NA
j_call: TRBJ2-7
cdr3_aa: CASSFSTGSPQVEQYF
cdr3_nt: TGCGCCAGCAGCTTTTCGACAGGCTCACCCCAGGTGGAGCAGTACTTC

v_call: TRBV7-9
clone_size: many
d_call: NA
j_call: TRBJ2-2
cdr3_aa: CASSLLAIGEELFF
cdr3_nt: TGTGCCAGCAGCTTACTGGCGATCGGGGAGGAGCTGTTTTTT

v_call: TRBV5-1
clone_size: many
d_call: TRBD1
j_call: TRBJ2-2
cdr3_aa: CASSLAGGAGTGELFF
cdr3_nt: TGCGCCAGCAGCTTGGCAGGGGGCGCAGGGACCGGGGAGCTGTTTTTT

v_call: TRBV4-2
clone_size: medium-sized
d_call: TRBD2
j_call: TRBJ2-3
cdr3_aa: CASSQTSGKTSGSQGYADTQYF
cdr3_nt: TGTGCCAGCAGCCAGACGTCGGGGAAGACTAGCGGTTCTCAAGGCTACGCGGATACGCAGTATTTT

v_call: TRBV12-3/TRBV12-4
clone_size: NA
d_call: NA
j_call: TRBJ1-5
cdr3_aa: CASSFSWQPQHF
cdr3_nt: TGTGCCAGCAGTTTTTCTTGGCAGCCCCAGCATTTT

v_call: TRBV10-3
clone_size: medium-sized
d_call: TRBD2
j_call: TRBJ2-1
cdr3_aa: CAISEYSGRAENEQFF
cdr3_nt: TGTGCCATCAGTGAATATAGCGGGAGGGCAGAGAATGAGCAGTTCTTC

v_call: TRBV12-5
clone_size: once
d_call: NA
j_call: TRBJ2-2
cdr3_aa: CASGLSGAGELFF
cdr3_nt: TGTGCTAGTGGTTTGTCAGGCGCGGGGGAGCTGTTTTTT

v_call: TRBV27
clone_size: NA
d_call: TRBD2
j_call: TRBJ2-1
cdr3_aa: CASSLGLAGNEQFF
cdr3_nt: TGTGCCAGCAGTTTAGGACTAGCGGGAAATGAGCAGTTCTTC

v_call: TRBV7-9
clone_size: NA
d_call: TRBD1
j_call: TRBJ1-5
cdr3_aa: CASSRQGGGKYQPQHF
cdr3_nt: TGTGCCAGCAGCCGACAGGGAGGGGGAAAATATCAGCCCCAGCATTTT

v_call: TRBV19
clone_size: many
d_call: NA
j_call: TRBJ2-5
cdr3_aa: CASSKPGPRRETQYF
cdr3_nt: TGTGCCAGTAGTAAACCCGGGCCTAGGAGGGAGACCCAGTACTTC

v_call: TRBV7-9
clone_size: medium-sized
d_call: NA
j_call: TRBJ1-1
cdr3_aa: CASSLGKNTEAFF
cdr3_nt: TGTGCCAGCAGCTTGGGAAAGAACACTGAAGCTTTCTTT

v_call: TRBV2
clone_size: many
d_call: NA
j_call: TRBJ2-7
cdr3_aa: CASSAFRVGEQYF
cdr3_nt: TGTGCCAGCAGTGCGTTCCGGGTTGGCGAGCAGTACTTC

v_call: TRBV2
clone_size: many
d_call: TRBD1
j_call: TRBJ1-2
cdr3_aa: CASSLDRARGYTF
cdr3_nt: TGTGCCAGCAGCCTGGACAGGGCGAGAGGCTACACCTTC

v_call: TRBV7-9
clone_size: medium-sized
d_call: NA
j_call: TRBJ2-3
cdr3_aa: CASSSRGGQWTDTQYF
cdr3_nt: TGTGCCAGCAGCTCCCGAGGTGGCCAATGGACAGATACGCAGTATTTT

v_call: TRBV11-3
clone_size: many
d_call: TRBD2
j_call: TRBJ2-7
cdr3_aa: CASSPTSGYEQYF
cdr3_nt: TGTGCCAGCAGCCCAACTAGCGGTTACGAGCAGTACTTC

v_call: TRBV6-5
clone_size: many
d_call: NA
j_call: TRBJ2-1
cdr3_aa: CASSYSRQSPYNEQFF
cdr3_nt: TGTGCCAGCAGTTACTCGAGGCAATCCCCCTACAATGAGCAGTTCTTC

v_call: TRBV28
clone_size: many
d_call: NA
j_call: TRBJ2-1
cdr3_aa: CASSGPGASAFEQFF
cdr3_nt: TGTGCCAGCAGTGGACCAGGGGCGAGCGCATTTGAGCAGTTCTTC

v_call: TRBV20-1
clone_size: large
d_call: NA
j_call: TRBJ2-7
cdr3_aa: CSASHSGSSYEQYF
cdr3_nt: TGCAGTGCTTCCCACTCGGGGAGCTCCTACGAGCAGTACTTC

v_call: TRBV13
clone_size: many
d_call: NA
j_call: TRBJ1-5
cdr3_aa: CASSFTDGRGGNQPQHF
cdr3_nt: TGTGCCAGCAGCTTCACGGACGGCCGTGGGGGCAATCAGCCCCAGCATTTT

v_call: TRBV2
clone_size: many
d_call: NA
j_call: TRBJ1-6
cdr3_aa: CASRIQGGNSPLHF
cdr3_nt: TGTGCCAGCAGGATACAGGGTGGAAATTCACCCCTCCACTTT

v_call: TRBV12-3/TRBV12-4
clone_size: many
d_call: NA
j_call: TRBJ1-1
cdr3_aa: CASSLGGVTVEAFF
cdr3_nt: TGTGCCAGCAGTCTCGGAGGGGTTACGGTTGAAGCTTTCTTT

v_call: TRBV7-9
clone_size: many
d_call: NA
j_call: TRBJ2-3
cdr3_aa: CASSLRRDMDTQYF
cdr3_nt: TGTGCCAGCAGCCTACGGCGGGATATGGATACGCAGTATTTT